The TCR beta chain described here comes from a study of T cell changes during pregnancy in multiple sclerosis. The repertoire was sequenced with immunoSEQ multiplex PCR; TCRdb's copy has only in-frame clones and lacks some. The table has approximately 100,000 clones, 85% to 95% seen once. This CDR3 has 16 amino acids. J gave up 8 bases and V 5 bases, and 11 bases lay outside the gene matches. Germline loops: CDR1 ENHRY, CDR2 SYGVKD. The sample consisted of peripheral blood, taken in the second trimester of pregnancy. The chain has TRBV10-3 and TRBJ2-1; 11 nucleotides line up with TRBD2. The receptor was derived from a female donor with multiple sclerosis, enrolled in a pregnancy study. CDR3 sequence reads: CAISPTSGSSRDEQFF. In nucleotides, the CDR3 is TGTGCCATCAGTCCTACTAGCGGGAGTTCACGGGATGAGCAGTTCTTC.